This entry is about one T cell receptor beta chain. Antigen unknown. The intended depth for sequencing was 1 in 200,000 to 1 in 1 million T cells. The protocol was immunoSEQ multiplex PCR, while the TCRdb copy is restricted to in-frame clones and leaves out a portion. The table lists roughly 47,000 clones, roughly 53% of them singletons, with around a third in the top ten. These data belong to a study of cytotoxic CD8 clonotypes in ibrutinib-treated CLL. As for the study in general: Across the patients, under 12 were relapsed/refractory, about 15 treatment-naive and 17 to 18 IGHV unmutated.

Study conclusions and caveats: Clonality at baseline surpassed age-matched healthy donors and tracked circulating CD8+ T-cell counts. Public clonotypes were rare and shrank or held steady on treatment.

This TCR was sampled from a human donor with chronic lymphocytic leukemia. Sequenced material: PBMCs, taken after 12 months of ibrutinib treatment.

This chain's CDR3 is CASTRSGPQHF. The CDR3 DNA follows: TGTGCCAGCACAAGGTCCGGGCCCCAGCATTTT. The chain uses TRBV6-1 and TRBJ1-5; D is uncertain. Germline CDR1 is MNHNS and CDR2 is SASEGT. The CDR3 is made up of 11 amino acids. The ends were cut back, 7 bases at V and 9 bases at J, with 10 bases in the middle.